What follows are 28 T cell receptor beta chains derived from one specimen sequenced in a study of human T cells and chemical hapten exposure. Time point here: pre-sensitization, week 0. The treatment is: therapeutic diphenylcyclopropenone sensitization with weekly scalp DPC. Using its own MiXCR run on the RACE reads, TCRdb lists one record per CDR3 protein. In the table there are about 380,000 distinct CDR3 sequences, 5% to 6.5% of which are singletons. The sequencing here drew on whole blood, taken in connection with sensitization to the hapten diphenylcyclopropenone (DPC). The receptors come from a woman between 45 and 60 years old with alopecia areata. Some clones in this sample may be carry-over from other donors' samples.

This clonotype was observed a few times. V gene TRBV15 combines with J gene TRBJ2-3; 11 nucleotides agree with TRBD2. Germline trimming cut 0 bases from V and 0 bases from J; bases unmatched to any gene: 5. Germline CDR1 reads LNHNV; CDR2 reads YYDKDF (reference sequence). This CDR3 is built from 18 residues. The CDR3 coding sequence is TGTGCCACCAGCAGAGAAGGGATAGCGGGGGGGAGCACAGATACGCAGTATTTT. It yields the protein CATSREGIAGGSTDTQYF.

This clonotype was detected ten times or more. V usage is TRBV6-5 and J usage is TRBJ2-1, with no clear D. This CDR3 region has 14 residues. The ends were cut back, 6 bases at V and 0 bases at J, with 9 bases in the middle. Germline V gene sequence: CDR1 MNHEY, CDR2 SVGAGI. Written as DNA, the CDR3 is TGTGCCAGCAGCCGACCGAGCTCCTACAATGAGCAGTTCTTC. The encoded protein is CASSRPSSYNEQFF.

The CDR3 region is CSARAGGRDQPQHF. CDR3 nucleotide sequence: TGCAGTGCTAGGGCTGGTGGGCGAGATCAGCCCCAGCATTTT. The chain is built from TRBV20-1 and TRBJ1-5; no reliable D call. Germline CDR1 reads DFQATT; CDR2 reads SNEGSKA (reference sequence). Between the trimmed V and J ends, which lost 3 bases and 5 bases, there was a span of 14 bases. The CDR3 is 14 amino acids.

The V and J genes are TRBV7-9 and TRBJ1-1, with 9 nucleotides matching TRBD1. CDR1 and CDR2 (germline): SEHNR, FQNEAQ (reference sequence). The CDR3 is made up of 15 amino acids. J gave up 7 bases and V 2 bases, and 8 bases lay outside the gene matches. CDR3 DNA sequence: TGTGCCAGCAGCTTAAAACGGGACAGGGCTTTTGAAGCTTTCTTT. It specifies CASSLKRDRAFEAFF.

In this sample, this clonotype turned up many times. J is TRBJ2-7 and V is TRBV18, with D perhaps matching TRBD1 (6 bases). Germline CDR1 reads KGHSH; CDR2 reads LQKENI. There are 14 residues in the CDR3. V was pared by 1 base and J by 6 bases, with 13 bases between. The CDR3 reads CASSPQNRVGEQYF. The DNA of the CDR3 is TGTGCCAGCTCACCACAGAACAGGGTCGGCGAGCAGTACTTC.

This clonotype has ten or more counts. V and J are TRBV6-2 or TRBV6-3 and TRBJ2-7, with D maybe TRBD1 (6 bases). CDR3 length: 15 amino acids. V was shortened by 5 bases and J by 0 bases, with 14 bases between the two germline ends. From germline, CDR1 is MNHEY and CDR2 SVGEGT. The CDR3 region has the DNA TGTGCCAGCAGTCCTGGGGCGGACAGCTCCTACGAGCAGTACTTC. Amino acid sequence: CASSPGADSSYEQYF.

This clonotype was picked up many times. V and J are TRBV11-2 and TRBJ2-1, with 12 bases matching TRBD2. The CDR3 is 15 amino acids. Germline assignment: CDR1 SGHAT and CDR2 FQNNGV. Losses at the gene ends were 2 bases for V and 8 bases for J; bases not matched to a gene: 4. CDR3 protein: CASSLPGLAGYEQFF. The CDR3 nucleotides read TGTGCCAGCAGCTTACCCGGACTAGCGGGATATGAGCAGTTCTTC. Full variable domain (outside the CDR3, taken from reference TRBV11-2 and TRBJ2-1): EAGVAQSPRYKIIEKRQSVAFWCNPISGHATLYWYQQILGQGPKLLIQFQNNGVVDDSQLPKDRFSAERLKGVDSTLKIQPAKLEDSAVYLCASSLPGLAGYEQFFGPGTRLTVL.

The V and J genes are TRBV6-2 or TRBV6-3 and TRBJ2-1, with a possible D match to TRBD1 (6 bases). This CDR3 comprises 12 residues. Deletions cut 3 bases from V and 10 bases from J, with 10 bases between. CDR1 and CDR2 from the germline V gene are MNHEY and SVGEGT. CDR3 DNA: TGTGCCAGCAGTTATCCAGGGGAGGAGCAGTTCTTC. Amino acid sequence: CASSYPGEEQFF.

This clonotype was detected many times. The rearrangement links TRBV24-1 to TRBJ2-5, with D perhaps TRBD1 (5 bases). CDR3 length: 13 residues. Germline V gene lookup returns CDR1 KGHDR and CDR2 SFDVKD. Between the trimmed V and J ends, which lost 9 bases and 5 bases, there was a span of 15 bases. Here the CDR3 reads CATSCRVMETQYF. The CDR3 DNA is TGTGCCACCTCATGCAGGGTAATGGAGACCCAGTACTTC.

Many counts were recorded for this clonotype. This rearrangement joins TRBV7-2 to TRBJ2-3; 7 bases line up with TRBD1. The CDR3 covers 17 residues. Germline V gene data show CDR1 as SGHTA and CDR2 as FQGNSA. Trimming at V came to 2 bases and at J to 5 bases, leaving 13 bases not matched to a gene. CDR3 residues: CASSLYAGTAALDTQYF. The CDR3 region has the DNA TGTGCCAGCAGCTTATACGCCGGGACAGCAGCATTAGATACGCAGTATTTT.

This clonotype appeared many times. This rearrangement joins TRBV5-1 to TRBJ2-7; maybe TRBD2 (6 bases). V lost 0 bases and J lost 7, with 11 bases in between. The V gene's germline CDR1 is SGHRS and CDR2 YFSETQ. The CDR3 is made up of 13 amino acids. The chain's CDR3 is CASSLGGSGEQYF. The CDR3 bases are TGCGCCAGCAGCTTGGGGGGGAGCGGGGAGCAGTACTTC.

This clonotype has only a few counts. The chain recombines TRBV10-2 with TRBJ1-2; TRBD1 aligns across 7 bases. Germline trimming cut 7 bases from V and 6 bases from J; bases unmatched to any gene: 5. CDR1 is WSHSY and CDR2 is SAAADI in the germline V gene. There are 12 residues in the CDR3. The CDR3 DNA reads TGCGCCAGCACAGGGGGGGTGAATGGCTACACCTTC. Amino acid sequence: CASTGGVNGYTF.

J is TRBJ1-1 and V is TRBV2; D gene unclear. CDR3 length: 13 amino acids. Trimming stripped 4 bases from V and 0 bases from J, with 6 bases between. The germline V gene encodes CDR1 SNHLY and CDR2 FYNNEI. The CDR3 loop is CASSVNMNTEAFF. The CDR3 DNA follows: TGTGCCAGCAGTGTAAACATGAACACTGAAGCTTTCTTT.

This clonotype has a handful of counts. This sequence joins TRBV4-3 and TRBJ2-6; 8 nucleotides line up with TRBD2. With 4 bases clipped from V and 7 bases from J, the junction kept 12 bases outside the gene matches. Germline loops: CDR1 LGHNA, CDR2 YSLEER. The CDR3 runs to 17 residues. The CDR3, as DNA: TGCGCCAGCAGCCTTCTCCCTCCCGGGGGGGGAGCCAACGTCCTGACTTTC. This sequence encodes CASSLLPPGGGANVLTF.

This clonotype was recorded a few times. The chain couples TRBV7-9 to TRBJ2-7; a possible D gene is TRBD2 (6 bases). Deletions cut 5 bases from V and 2 bases from J, with 19 bases between. In germline, CDR1 is SEHNR, CDR2 FQNEAQ (reference sequence). CDR3 length equals 16 residues. In DNA, the CDR3 is TGTGCCAGCAGCCCCCCCACCGGGACTCGAACCTACGAGCAGTACTTC. Translating it yields CASSPPTGTRTYEQYF.

This clonotype was seen at least ten times. The chain employs TRBV3-1 and TRBJ2-5; a possible D gene is TRBD2 (5 bases). V lost 0 bases to trimming and J lost 14 bases, with 16 bases between them. The length of the CDR3 is 13 residues. Germline V lookup: CDR1 LGHDT, CDR2 YNNKEL (reference sequence). Written as DNA, the CDR3 is TGTGCCAGCAGCCAAGATACTAGGACTCCCCGATACTTC. Its translation is CASSQDTRTPRYF.

In this sample, this clonotype turned up many times. The V call is TRBV3-1, the J call TRBJ2-3, with 12 bases aligning to TRBD2. The V gene's germline CDR1 is LGHDT and CDR2 YNNKEL (reference sequence). V shed 7 bases, J shed 5 bases, and the junction held 13 bases outside the gene matches. CDR3 length: 17 amino acids. The CDR3 reads CASTARLAGVSEDTQYF. The CDR3 DNA follows: TGTGCCAGCACCGCGCGACTAGCGGGAGTATCGGAAGATACGCAGTATTTT.

The table lists this clonotype with many counts. The chain combines TRBV29-1 with TRBJ1-1; D may be TRBD1 (5 bases). Germline CDR1 is SQVTM and CDR2 is ANQGSEA. The V gene lost 3 bases and the J gene lost 7 bases, with 6 bases spanning the gap. This CDR3 spans 10 amino acids. The CDR3 DNA follows: TGCAGCGTTGACCAGGGTGAAGCTTTCTTT. This sequence encodes CSVDQGEAFF.

In its sample, this clonotype was seen many times. The chain is built from TRBV28 and TRBJ2-2; possible D gene TRBD1, 6 bases. The ends were cut back, 5 bases at V and 6 bases at J, with 7 bases in the middle. The V gene's germline CDR1 is MDHEN and CDR2 SYDVKM. The CDR3 totals 12 residues. The CDR3 nucleotides are TGTGCCAGCAGTACAGGGCCCGGGGAGCTGTTTTTT. Its translation is CASSTGPGELFF.

This clonotype was recorded at least ten times. The chain links TRBV2 to TRBJ1-5, with D tentatively TRBD1 (6 bases). CDR1 and CDR2 from the germline V gene are SNHLY and FYNNEI. Trimming removed 7 bases at V and 7 bases at J, with 11 bases between. This CDR3 spans 12 amino acids. CDR3 sequence (DNA): TGTGCCAGCAACGGGGGCGGCCAGCCCCAGCATTTT. Translation gives CASNGGGQPQHF.

This clonotype was counted many times. The V gene is TRBV20-1, the J gene TRBJ2-7, with D tentatively TRBD1 or TRBD2 (5 bases each). Per germline, CDR1 DFQATT and CDR2 SNEGSKA (reference sequence). This CDR3 comprises 13 residues. The V end was cut by 3 bases, the J end by 1 base, with 10 bases between. CDR3 DNA sequence: TGCAGTGCTAGGGGACCTAGTTCCTACGAGCAGTACTTC. Encoded protein: CSARGPSSYEQYF.

The chain couples TRBV30 to TRBJ1-1; D gene ambiguous. Per the germline V gene, CDR1 is GTSNPN and CDR2 is SVGIG (reference sequence). V was clipped by 0 bases and J by 2 bases, with 4 bases between them. CDR3 length equals 12 residues. For the CDR3, the DNA is TGTGCCTGGAGTGTGGGTAACACTGAAGCTTTCTTT. It translates to CAWSVGNTEAFF.

This clonotype was counted many times. V is TRBV20-1 and J is TRBJ2-7, with TRBD1 as a possible D gene (5 bases). CDR1 and CDR2 (germline): DFQATT, SNEGSKA (reference sequence). Between the trimmed V and J ends, which lost 6 bases and 4 bases, there was a span of 13 bases. This CDR3 contains 12 residues. This chain's CDR3 is CSASLRGYEQYF. CDR3 in DNA: TGCAGTGCCTCGTTAAGGGGTTACGAGCAGTACTTC.

Many counts were recorded for this clonotype. The chain couples TRBV7-2 to TRBJ1-2; no clear D gene. Trimming removed 5 bases from V and 4 bases from J, with 5 bases in between. The germline V gene encodes CDR1 SGHTA and CDR2 FQGNSA. The CDR3 covers 11 residues. The CDR3 DNA sequence: TGTGCCAGCAGCGTGGCCTATGGCTACACCTTC. Its translation is CASSVAYGYTF.

Worth noting for this clonotype: Lacking the conserved final phenylalanine or tryptophan, this CDR3 likely reflects a read error. The rearrangement uses TRBV7-2 and TRBJ2-5; D remains unclear. Germline V gives CDR1 SGHTA, CDR2 FQGNSA. The V end was cut by 2 bases, the J end by 1 base, with 11 bases between. This CDR3 has 15 residues. The CDR3 region is CASSLQGLLQETQYL. The DNA of the CDR3 is TGTGCCAGCAGCTTACAAGGGTTACTCCAAGAGACCCAGTACCTC.

At least ten counts were recorded for this clonotype. One end of the junction does not line up with germline, which may come from a read error. This chain joins TRBV4-2 and TRBJ2-3; possible D gene TRBD2, 5 bases. The germline V gene encodes CDR1 LGHNA and CDR2 YNFKEQ. CDR3 length equals 12 residues. CDR3 region: CASSQDLAGQYF. The CDR3 nucleotides read TGTGCCAGTAGCCAAGATCTCGCGGGGCAGTATTTT.

This clonotype was picked up one time. The V and J genes are TRBV18 and TRBJ2-4; D not resolved. This CDR3 is 16 amino acids long. V dropped 2 bases and J dropped 0 bases, with 11 bases sitting between them. Germline V gene data show CDR1 as KGHSH and CDR2 as LQKENI. Here the CDR3 reads CASSPRAGLAKNIQYF. The CDR3 coding sequence is TGTGCCAGCTCACCAAGGGCCGGGCTAGCCAAAAACATTCAGTACTTC.

The genes are TRBV6-5 and TRBJ1-6; 8 bases map to TRBD1. This CDR3 region has 18 residues. V lost 2 bases, J lost 0 bases, and 6 bases stayed unmatched. Germline loops: CDR1 MNHEY, CDR2 SVGAGI. CDR3 in DNA: TGTGCCAGCAGTTACGACAGGGGCACATCCTCCTATAATTCACCCCTCCACTTT. Translation gives CASSYDRGTSSYNSPLHF.